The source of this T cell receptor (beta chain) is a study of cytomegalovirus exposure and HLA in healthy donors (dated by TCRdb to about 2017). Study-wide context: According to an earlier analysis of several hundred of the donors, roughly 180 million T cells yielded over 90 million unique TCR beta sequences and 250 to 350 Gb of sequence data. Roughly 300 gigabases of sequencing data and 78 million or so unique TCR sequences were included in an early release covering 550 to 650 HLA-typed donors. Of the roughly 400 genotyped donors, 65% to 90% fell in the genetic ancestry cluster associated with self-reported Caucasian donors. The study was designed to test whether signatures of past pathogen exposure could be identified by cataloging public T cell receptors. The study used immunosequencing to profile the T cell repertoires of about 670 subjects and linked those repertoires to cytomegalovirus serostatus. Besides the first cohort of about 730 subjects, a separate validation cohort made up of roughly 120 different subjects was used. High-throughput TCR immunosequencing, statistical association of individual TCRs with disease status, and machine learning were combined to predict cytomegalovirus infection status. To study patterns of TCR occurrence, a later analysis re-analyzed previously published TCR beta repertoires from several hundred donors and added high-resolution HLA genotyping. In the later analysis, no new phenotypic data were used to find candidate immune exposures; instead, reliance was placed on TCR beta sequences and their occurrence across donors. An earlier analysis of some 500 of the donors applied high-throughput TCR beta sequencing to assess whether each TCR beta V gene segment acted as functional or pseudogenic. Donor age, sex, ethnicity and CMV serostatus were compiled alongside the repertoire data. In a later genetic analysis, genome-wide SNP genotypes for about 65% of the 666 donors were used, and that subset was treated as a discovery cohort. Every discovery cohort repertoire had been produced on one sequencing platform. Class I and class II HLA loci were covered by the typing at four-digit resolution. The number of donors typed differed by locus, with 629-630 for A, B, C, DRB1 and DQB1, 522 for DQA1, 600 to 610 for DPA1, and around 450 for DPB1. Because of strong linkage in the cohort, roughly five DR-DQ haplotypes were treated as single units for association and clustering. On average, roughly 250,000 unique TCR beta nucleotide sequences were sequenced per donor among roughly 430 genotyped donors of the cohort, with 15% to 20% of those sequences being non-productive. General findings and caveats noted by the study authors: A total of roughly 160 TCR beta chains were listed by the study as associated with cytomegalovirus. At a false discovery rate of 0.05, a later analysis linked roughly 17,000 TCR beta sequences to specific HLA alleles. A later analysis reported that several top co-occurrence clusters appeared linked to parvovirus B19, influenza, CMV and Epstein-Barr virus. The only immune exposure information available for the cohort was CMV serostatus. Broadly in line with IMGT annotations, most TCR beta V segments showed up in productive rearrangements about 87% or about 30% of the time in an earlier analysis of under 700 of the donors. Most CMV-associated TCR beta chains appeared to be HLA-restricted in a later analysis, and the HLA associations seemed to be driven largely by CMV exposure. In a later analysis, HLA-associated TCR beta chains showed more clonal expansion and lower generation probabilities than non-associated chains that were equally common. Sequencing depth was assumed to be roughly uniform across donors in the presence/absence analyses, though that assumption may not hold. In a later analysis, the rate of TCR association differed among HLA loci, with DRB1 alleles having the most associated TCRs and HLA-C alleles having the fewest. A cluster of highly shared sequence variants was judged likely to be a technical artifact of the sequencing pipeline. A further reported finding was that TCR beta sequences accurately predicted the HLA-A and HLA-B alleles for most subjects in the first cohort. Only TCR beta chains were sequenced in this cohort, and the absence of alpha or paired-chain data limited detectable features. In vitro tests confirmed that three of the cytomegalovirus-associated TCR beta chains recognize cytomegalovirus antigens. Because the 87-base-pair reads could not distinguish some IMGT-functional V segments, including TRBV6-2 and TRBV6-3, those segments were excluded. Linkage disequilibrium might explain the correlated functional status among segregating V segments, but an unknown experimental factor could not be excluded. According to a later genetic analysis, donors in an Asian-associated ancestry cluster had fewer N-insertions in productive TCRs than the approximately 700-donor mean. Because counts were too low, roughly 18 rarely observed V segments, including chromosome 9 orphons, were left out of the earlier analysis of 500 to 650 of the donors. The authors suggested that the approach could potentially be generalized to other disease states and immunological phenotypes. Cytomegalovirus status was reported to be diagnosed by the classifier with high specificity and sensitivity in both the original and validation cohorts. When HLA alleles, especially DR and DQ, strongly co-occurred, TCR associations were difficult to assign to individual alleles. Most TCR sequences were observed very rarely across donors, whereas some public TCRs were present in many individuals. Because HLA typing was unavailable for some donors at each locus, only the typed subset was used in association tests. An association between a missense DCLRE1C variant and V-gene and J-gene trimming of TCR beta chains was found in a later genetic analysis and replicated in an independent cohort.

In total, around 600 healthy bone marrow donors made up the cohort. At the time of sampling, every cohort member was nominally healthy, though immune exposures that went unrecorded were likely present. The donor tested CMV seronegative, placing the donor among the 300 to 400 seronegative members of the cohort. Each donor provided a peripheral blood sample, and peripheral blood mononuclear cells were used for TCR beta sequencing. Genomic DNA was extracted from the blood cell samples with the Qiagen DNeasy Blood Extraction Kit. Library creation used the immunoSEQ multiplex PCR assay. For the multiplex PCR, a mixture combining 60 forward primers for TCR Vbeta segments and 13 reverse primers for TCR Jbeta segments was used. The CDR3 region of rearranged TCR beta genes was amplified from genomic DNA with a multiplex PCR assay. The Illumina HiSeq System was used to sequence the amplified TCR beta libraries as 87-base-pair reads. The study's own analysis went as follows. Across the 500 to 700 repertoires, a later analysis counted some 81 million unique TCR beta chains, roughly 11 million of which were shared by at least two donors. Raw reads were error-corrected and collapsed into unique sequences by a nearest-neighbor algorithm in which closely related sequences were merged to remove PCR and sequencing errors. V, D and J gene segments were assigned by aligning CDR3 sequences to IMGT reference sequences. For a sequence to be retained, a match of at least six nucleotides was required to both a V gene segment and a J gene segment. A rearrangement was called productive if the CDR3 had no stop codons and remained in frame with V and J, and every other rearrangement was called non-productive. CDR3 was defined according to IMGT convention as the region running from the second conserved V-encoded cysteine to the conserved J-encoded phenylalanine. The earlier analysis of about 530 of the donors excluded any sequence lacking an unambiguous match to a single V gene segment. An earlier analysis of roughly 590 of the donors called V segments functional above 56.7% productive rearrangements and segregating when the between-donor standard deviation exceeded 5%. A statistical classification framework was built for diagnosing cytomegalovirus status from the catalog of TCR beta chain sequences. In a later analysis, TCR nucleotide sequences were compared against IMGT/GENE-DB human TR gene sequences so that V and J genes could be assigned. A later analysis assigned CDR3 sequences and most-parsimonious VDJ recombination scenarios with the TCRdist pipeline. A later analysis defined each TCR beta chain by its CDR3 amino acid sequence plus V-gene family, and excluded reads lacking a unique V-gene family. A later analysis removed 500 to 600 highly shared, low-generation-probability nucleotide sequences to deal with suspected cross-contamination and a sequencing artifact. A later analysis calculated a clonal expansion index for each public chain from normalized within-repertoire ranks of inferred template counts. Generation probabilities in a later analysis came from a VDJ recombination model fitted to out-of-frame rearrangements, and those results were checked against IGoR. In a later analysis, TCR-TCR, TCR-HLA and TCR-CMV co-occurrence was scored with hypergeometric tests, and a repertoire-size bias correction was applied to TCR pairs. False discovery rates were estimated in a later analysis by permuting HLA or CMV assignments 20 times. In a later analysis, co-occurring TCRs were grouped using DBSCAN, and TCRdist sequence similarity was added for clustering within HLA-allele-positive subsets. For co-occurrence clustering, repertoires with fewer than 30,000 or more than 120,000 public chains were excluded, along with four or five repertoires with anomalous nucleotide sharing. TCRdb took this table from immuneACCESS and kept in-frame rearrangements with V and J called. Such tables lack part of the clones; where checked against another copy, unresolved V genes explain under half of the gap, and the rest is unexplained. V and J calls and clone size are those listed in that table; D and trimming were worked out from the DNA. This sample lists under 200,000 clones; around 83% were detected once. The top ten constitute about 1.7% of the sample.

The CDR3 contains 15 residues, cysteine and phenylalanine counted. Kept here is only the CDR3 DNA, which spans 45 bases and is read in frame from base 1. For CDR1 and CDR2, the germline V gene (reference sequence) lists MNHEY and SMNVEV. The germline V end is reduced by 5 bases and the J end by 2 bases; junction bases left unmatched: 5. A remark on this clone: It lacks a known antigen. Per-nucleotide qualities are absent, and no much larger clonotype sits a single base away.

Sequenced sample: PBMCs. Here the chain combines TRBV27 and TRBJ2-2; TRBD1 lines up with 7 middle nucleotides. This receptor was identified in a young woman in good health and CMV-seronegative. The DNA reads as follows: TGTGCCAGCAGTCAGGGACAGAGAAACACCGGGGAGCTGTTTTTT. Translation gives CASSQGQRNTGELFF.